These T cell receptor beta chains were read from a single sample in a study of blood T cell repertoires in COVID-19. Generated by immunoSEQ multiplex PCR, the TCRdb table keeps only in-frame clones and is missing some. The table includes about 210,000 clones, approximately 90% detected once. The material sequenced was peripheral blood. All receptors come from a man aged 60 to 69 who had recovered from COVID-19. The CDR3 runs from the conserved cysteine through the conserved F or W. Each record gives: V gene, clone size, D gene, J gene, CDR3 protein, CDR3 DNA. A D gene is named only where the DNA matches it firmly. The listing skips clone size in some rows; elsewhere it reads once, few, many or a size class.

>TRBV3-1/TRBV3-2|-|-|TRBJ1-1
CASRNEDSNTEAFF
TGTGCCAGCAGGAACGAAGACAGCAACACTGAAGCTTTCTTT
>TRBV29-1|-|TRBD1|TRBJ2-7
CSVAGGYEQYF
TGCAGCGTTGCAGGGGGCTACGAGCAGTACTTC
>TRBV7-9|-|-|TRBJ1-1
CAILLITGNTEAFF
TGTGCCATCCTACTTATCACAGGGAACACTGAAGCTTTCTTT
>TRBV7-3|-|TRBD2|TRBJ2-1
CASSSLAGGPDIHEQFF
TGTGCCAGCAGCTCGTTAGCGGGGGGGCCGGATATCCATGAGCAGTTCTTC
>TRBV18|few|-|TRBJ1-3
CASSPQGSSGNTIYF
TGTGCCAGCTCACCTCAGGGGAGCTCTGGAAACACCATATATTTT
>TRBV2|-|-|TRBJ1-5
CASRSGWNQPQHF
TGTGCCAGCAGGTCAGGGTGGAATCAGCCCCAGCATTTT
>TRBV29-1|-|-|TRBJ1-2
CSVEGGLVGGYTF
TGCAGCGTTGAGGGGGGGTTGGTTGGTGGCTACACCTTC
>TRBV6-6|-|-|TRBJ1-5
CASSYGERDQPQHF
TGTGCCAGCAGTTACGGCGAGCGGGATCAGCCCCAGCATTTT
>TRBV10-1|few|-|TRBJ2-7
CASSVGGDSYEQYF
TGCGCCAGCAGCGTTGGAGGAGACTCCTACGAGCAGTACTTC
>TRBV6-5|few|-|TRBJ2-3
CASSYSNGVSDTQYF
TGTGCCAGCAGTTACTCGAACGGGGTTTCAGATACGCAGTATTTT
>TRBV18|-|TRBD1|TRBJ2-3
CASSPGTARDTQYF
TGTGCCAGCTCGCCAGGGACAGCCAGAGATACGCAGTATTTT
>TRBV24-1|once|TRBD2|TRBJ2-5
CATSGGTSGSKETQYF
TGTGCCACCAGTGGGGGGACTAGCGGGAGTAAAGAGACCCAGTACTTC
>TRBV28|-|-|TRBJ2-3
CASSPRNTDTQYF
TGTGCCAGCAGTCCTAGAAATACAGATACGCAGTATTTT
>TRBV6-6|-|-|TRBJ2-7
CASQPTGSYEQYF
TGTGCCAGCCAGCCCACAGGCTCCTACGAGCAGTACTTC
>TRBV29-1|-|TRBD2|TRBJ2-2
CSVPTSGGNTGELFF
TGCAGCGTTCCCACTAGCGGGGGTAACACCGGGGAGCTGTTTTTT
>TRBV10-3|-|-|TRBJ2-2
CAISAQRNTGELFF
TGTGCCATCAGCGCGCAGCGGAACACCGGGGAGCTGTTTTTT
>TRBV12-3/TRBV12-4|once|TRBD1|TRBJ1-1
CASSSTGGTSFF
TGTGCCAGCAGCTCGACAGGGGGCACGTCTTTCTTT
>TRBV25-1|-|-|TRBJ2-3
CASSVISGARDTQYF
TGTGCCAGCAGTGTTATATCAGGGGCGAGAGATACGCAGTATTTT
>TRBV11-3|-|-|TRBJ1-1
CASRSPQGSGTEAFF
TGTGCCAGCAGGTCCCCCCAGGGATCCGGCACTGAAGCTTTCTTT
>TRBV3-1/TRBV3-2|-|-|TRBJ2-3
CASSRALIGSSTDTQYF
TGTGCCAGCAGCCGGGCCCTGATCGGGAGTTCGACAGATACGCAGTATTTT
>TRBV6-5|-|TRBD1|TRBJ1-6
CASSPGQGVPPLHF
TGTGCCAGCAGTCCGGGACAGGGGGTTCCACCCCTCCACTTT
>TRBV18|-|TRBD1|TRBJ1-3
CASSPRRDSFSGNTIYF
TGTGCCAGCTCACCGCGGAGGGACAGTTTCTCTGGAAACACCATATATTTT
>TRBV30|few|-|TRBJ1-4
CAWSERGEKLFF
TGTGCCTGGAGTGAGAGAGGTGAAAAACTGTTTTTT